The entry below describes one TCR beta chain. What it recognizes is unknown. These data belong to a study of T cells in Graves' hyperthyroidism and ophthalmopathy. General study results and limits: The authors' 13 V-J model separated ophthalmopathy from stable hyperthyroidism. Most thyroid clonotypes that were expanded above 0.001 also turned up in blood.

The V gene lost 6 bases and the J gene lost 7 bases, with 16 bases spanning the gap. There are 12 residues in the CDR3. The V gene's germline CDR1 is DFQATT and CDR2 SNEGSKA (reference sequence). Together with thyroid ultrasound, orbital computed tomography, serum thyroxine and TRAb, clinical symptoms were used for diagnoses. RNA transcripts provided the source from which TCR beta CDR3 regions were amplified. HTBI primers drove first-round RT-PCR of the TCR CDR3. A single record per CDR3 protein comes from TCRdb applying MiXCR to the multiplex PCR reads. The data contain 450,000 to 700,000 distinct CDR3 sequences, about 43% of them singletons.

The sample consisted of peripheral blood or thyroid tissue (not recorded which). The clonotype originates from an adult woman with Graves' disease, either hyperthyroidism or ophthalmopathy (not recorded which). The chain is built from TRBV20-1 and TRBJ2-7; tentative D call: TRBD1 (6 bases). CDR3 sequence (DNA): TGCAGTGCAGATCAAGGGGGAAGTGAGCAGTACTTC. It codes for CSADQGGSEQYF.